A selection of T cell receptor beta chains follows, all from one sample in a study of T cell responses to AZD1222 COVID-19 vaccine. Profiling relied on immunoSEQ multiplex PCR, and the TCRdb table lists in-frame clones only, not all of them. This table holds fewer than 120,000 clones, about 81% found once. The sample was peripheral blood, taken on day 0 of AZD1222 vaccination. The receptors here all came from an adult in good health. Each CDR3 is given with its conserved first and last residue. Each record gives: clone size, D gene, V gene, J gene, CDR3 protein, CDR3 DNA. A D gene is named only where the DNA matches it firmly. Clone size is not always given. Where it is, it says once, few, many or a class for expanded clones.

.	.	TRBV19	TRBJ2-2	CASYRVGGADTGELFF	TGTGCCAGTTATCGGGTGGGGGGCGCTGACACCGGGGAGCTGTTTTTT
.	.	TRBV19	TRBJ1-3	CASSMVFPRDTIYF	TGTGCCAGTAGTATGGTTTTTCCGCGAGACACCATATATTTT
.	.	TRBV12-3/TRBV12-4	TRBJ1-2	CASWREGGHGYTF	TGTGCCAGCTGGAGGGAGGGGGGCCATGGCTACACCTTC
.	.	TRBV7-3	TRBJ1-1	CASSSDIFREAFF	TGTGCCAGCAGTTCGGACATTTTTCGTGAAGCTTTCTTT
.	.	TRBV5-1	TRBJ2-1	CASSPEGLYNEQFF	TGCGCCAGCAGCCCCGAAGGACTCTACAATGAGCAGTTCTTC
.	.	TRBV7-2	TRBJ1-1	CASSLGQNTEAFF	TGTGCCAGCAGCTTGGGACAGAACACTGAAGCTTTCTTT
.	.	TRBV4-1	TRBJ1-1	CASSEGGDTEAFF	TGCGCCAGCAGCGAGGGGGGGGACACTGAAGCTTTCTTT
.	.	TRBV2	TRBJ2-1	CASSVLRGRVNEQFF	TGTGCCAGCAGTGTACTCCGGGGCCGCGTCAATGAGCAGTTCTTC
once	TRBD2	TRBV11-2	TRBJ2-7	CASSSQTSGSLGEQYF	TGTGCCAGCAGCTCACAAACTAGCGGGAGTTTGGGCGAGCAGTACTTC
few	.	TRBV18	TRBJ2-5	CASSLGSQETQYF	TGTGCCAGCTCGCTAGGGAGCCAAGAGACCCAGTACTTC
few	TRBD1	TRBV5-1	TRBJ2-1	CASSFGTGAVDEQFF	TGCGCCAGCAGCTTTGGGACAGGGGCTGTTGATGAGCAGTTCTTC
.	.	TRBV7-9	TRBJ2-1	CASRPARGDNEQFF	TGTGCCAGCAGGCCCGCGAGGGGTGACAATGAGCAGTTCTTC
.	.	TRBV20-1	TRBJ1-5	CSVSLTATQHF	TGCAGTGTGAGCCTCACGGCGACCCAGCATTTT
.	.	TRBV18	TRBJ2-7	CASSPNPYEQYF	TGTGCCAGCTCACCAAACCCCTACGAGCAGTACTTC
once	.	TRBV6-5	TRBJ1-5	CASRGAGALGQPQHF	TGTGCCAGCAGGGGGGCAGGGGCTCTGGGGCAGCCCCAGCATTTT
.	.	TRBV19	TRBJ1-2	CASSIGRQANYGYTF	TGTGCCAGTAGTATAGGGCGGCAAGCTAACTATGGCTACACCTTC
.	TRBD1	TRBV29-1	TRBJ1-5	CSVGQGAQPQHF	TGCAGCGTTGGGCAGGGGGCACAGCCCCAGCATTTT
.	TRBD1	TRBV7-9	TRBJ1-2	CASSPGTGGNDGYTF	TGTGCCAGCAGCCCTGGGACAGGGGGAAACGATGGCTACACCTTC
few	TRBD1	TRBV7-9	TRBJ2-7	CASSLNVGQGYEQYF	TGTGCCAGCAGCTTAAATGTGGGACAGGGCTACGAGCAGTACTTC
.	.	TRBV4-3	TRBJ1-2	CASSQDLRLGGYTF	TGCGCCAGCAGCCAAGATCTACGGTTGGGTGGCTACACCTTC
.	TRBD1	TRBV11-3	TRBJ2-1	CASSPSTGVGYNEQFF	TGTGCCAGCAGCCCCTCGACAGGGGTGGGGTACAATGAGCAGTTCTTC
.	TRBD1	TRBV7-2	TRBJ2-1	CASSLSRGRSYNEQFF	TGTGCCAGCAGCTTATCCAGGGGGCGATCCTACAATGAGCAGTTCTTC
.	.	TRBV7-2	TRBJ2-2	CASSLGKNTGELFF	TGTGCCAGCAGCTTAGGAAAGAACACCGGGGAGCTGTTTTTT
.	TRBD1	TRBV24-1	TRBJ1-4	CATSDSRTGIGKLFF	TGTGCCACCAGTGATTCCCGGACAGGGATAGGAAAACTGTTTTTT
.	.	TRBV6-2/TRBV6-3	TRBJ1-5	CASSPGTGRRQPQHF	TGTGCCAGCAGCCCTGGAACGGGGAGGAGGCAGCCCCAGCATTTT
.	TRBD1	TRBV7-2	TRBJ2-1	CASRGQGRSNEQFF	TGTGCCAGCAGGGGACAGGGTCGGAGCAATGAGCAGTTCTTC
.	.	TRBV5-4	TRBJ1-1	CASSLLGKNTEAFF	TGTGCCAGCAGCTTGCTCGGTAAAAACACTGAAGCTTTCTTT
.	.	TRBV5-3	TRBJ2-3	CARSLGTASADTQYF	TGTGCCAGAAGCTTGGGGACAGCCTCAGCAGATACGCAGTATTTT
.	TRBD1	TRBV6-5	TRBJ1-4	CASRDRAEKLFF	TGTGCCAGCAGAGACAGGGCGGAAAAACTGTTTTTT
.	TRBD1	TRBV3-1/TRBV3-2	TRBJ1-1	CASSQASGTGGAFF	TGTGCCAGCAGCCAGGCTTCCGGGACAGGGGGAGCTTTCTTT
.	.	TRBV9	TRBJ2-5	CASSVRGETQYF	TGTGCCAGCAGCGTACGAGGAGAGACCCAGTACTTC
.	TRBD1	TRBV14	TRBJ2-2	CASREQGASTGELFF	TGTGCCAGCAGGGAACAGGGGGCGAGCACCGGGGAGCTGTTTTTT
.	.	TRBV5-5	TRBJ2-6	CASTYRSLSFEQTGANVLTF	TGTGCCAGCACCTACAGGTCTTTATCTTTTGAACAAACCGGGGCCAACGTCCTGACTTTC
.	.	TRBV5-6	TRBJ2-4	CASSLAFRGTKNIQYF	TGTGCCAGCAGCTTGGCGTTCCGGGGTACGAAAAACATTCAGTACTTC
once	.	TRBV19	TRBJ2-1	CASLGGVNEQFF	TGTGCCAGCCTGGGTGGGGTAAATGAGCAGTTCTTC
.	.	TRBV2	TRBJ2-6	CASRQSSGANVLTF	TGTGCCAGCAGACAGAGCTCTGGGGCCAACGTCCTGACTTTC
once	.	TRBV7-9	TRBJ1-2	CASTVGGGHEGFGYTF	TGTGCCAGCACCGTAGGGGGGGGACACGAGGGTTTTGGCTACACCTTC
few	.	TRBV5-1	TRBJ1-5	CASSFRGGNQPQHF	TGCGCCAGCAGCTTCCGGGGGGGAAATCAGCCCCAGCATTTT
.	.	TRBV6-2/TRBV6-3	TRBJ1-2	CASSYSGQDGYTF	TGTGCCAGCAGTTACTCGGGACAAGATGGCTACACCTTC
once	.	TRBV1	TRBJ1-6	CTSSQVCLRLEESNSYNSPLHF	TGCACCAGCAGCCAAGTTTGTTTACGTCTGGAGGAATCGAACTCCTATAATTCACCCCTCCACTTT
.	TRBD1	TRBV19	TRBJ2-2	CASSIWTGSTGELFF	TGTGCCAGTAGTATTTGGACAGGGAGCACCGGGGAGCTGTTTTTT
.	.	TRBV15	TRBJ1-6	CATSRDQGNSPLHF	TGTGCCACCAGCAGGGATCAAGGCAATTCACCCCTCCACTTT
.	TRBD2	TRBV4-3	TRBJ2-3	CASSLDPSGVTDTQYF	TGCGCCAGCAGCTTGGATCCTAGCGGGGTCACAGATACGCAGTATTTT
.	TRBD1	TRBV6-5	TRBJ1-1	CASSRSDRENTEAFF	TGTGCCAGCAGTCGGTCAGACAGGGAAAACACTGAAGCTTTCTTT
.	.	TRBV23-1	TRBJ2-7	CASSPSSRKGKYF	TGCGCCAGCAGCCCCTCTTCCCGAAAGGGCAAGTACTTC
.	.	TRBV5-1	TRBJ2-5	CASSLAGPSQETQYF	TGCGCCAGCAGCTTGGCCGGACCCAGTCAGGAGACCCAGTACTTC
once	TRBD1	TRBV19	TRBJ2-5	CASSTGQGGAQYF	TGTGCCAGTAGTACCGGACAGGGGGGGGCCCAGTACTTC
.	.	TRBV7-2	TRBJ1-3	CASSLGDMAGNTIYF	TGTGCCAGCAGCTTAGGGGACATGGCTGGAAACACCATATATTTT
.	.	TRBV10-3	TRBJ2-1	CAISESGSSKQFF	TGTGCCATCAGTGAGTCGGGGAGCTCCAAGCAGTTCTTC
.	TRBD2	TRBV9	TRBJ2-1	CASSALHREGLNEQFF	TGTGCCAGCAGCGCCCTTCATAGGGAGGGCCTCAATGAGCAGTTCTTC
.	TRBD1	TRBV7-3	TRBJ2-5	CASSSRTGLGETQYF	TGTGCCAGCAGCTCCCGGACAGGGTTAGGGGAGACCCAGTACTTC
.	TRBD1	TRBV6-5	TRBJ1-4	CASSFRQGANEKLFF	TGTGCCAGCAGCTTCCGACAGGGAGCTAATGAAAAACTGTTTTTT